The following is a T cell receptor (beta chain) sequence with its context. Its antigen remains unknown. The data were produced by immunoSEQ multiplex PCR, yet TCRdb's version contains in-frame clones alone and is incomplete. The table records 30,000 to 40,000 clones, 75% to 90% of them present only once. The data stem from a study of radiotherapy plus CTLA-4 blockade in lung cancer. For the study at large: Objective response rate was more than 15%; disease control rate, less than 40%.

V gave up 3 bases and J gave up 5 bases; unmatched junction bases: 7. CDR3 length: 15 residues. The germline CDR1 and CDR2 sequences are LNHDA and SQIVND (reference sequence). Study conclusions and caveats: Best predicting response, reportedly, were early blood T cell clone dynamics, with interferon-beta. TCR clones from tumors expanded in blood after radiotherapy plus ipilimumab.

The source was peripheral blood, collected from a patient treated with radiotherapy plus ipilimumab. The rearrangement uses TRBV19 and TRBJ1-2; 9 nucleotides line up with TRBD1. This clonotype originated in a human donor with non-small cell lung cancer who had stable disease on radiotherapy plus ipilimumab. CDR3 nucleotides: TGTGCCAGTAGTATTAGTCGCGGACAGGGGTATGGCTACACCTTC. Its translation is CASSISRGQGYGYTF. Combining the CDR3 with reference TRBV19 and TRBJ1-2 gives the whole variable domain DGGITQSPKYLFRKEGQNVTLSCEQNLNHDAMYWYRQDPGQGLRLIYYSQIVNDFQKGDIAEGYSVSREKKESFPLTVTSAQKNPTAFYLCASSISRGQGYGYTFGSGTRLTVV.